This TCR beta chain was sequenced during a study of T and B cells in COVID-19 patients. Study-level information: COVID-19 patients gave peripheral blood either during active infection or after recovery.

Multiplex PCR with BIOMED2 TRB-A/B primer pools amplified TRB rearrangements. Each CDR3 protein is one row after TCRdb ran MiXCR on the multiplex PCR reads. The table records 1,500 to 2,000 distinct CDR3 sequences, roughly 23% of them present only once. Sample share makes this clonotype medium-sized. Each TRB amplification used roughly 220-550 ng of genomic DNA from blood. With 6 bases clipped from V and 7 bases from J, the junction kept 9 bases outside the gene matches. This CDR3 contains 15 residues. In germline, CDR1 is MNHEY, CDR2 SVGEGT. This sequence originates from a human donor with active COVID-19. The chain employs TRBV6-2 or TRBV6-3 and TRBJ2-1, with 10 bases lining up with TRBD2. Material for sequencing was blood. This chain's CDR3 is CASRRIAGGHNEQFF. CDR3 nucleotide sequence: TGTGCCAGCAGGCGGATAGCGGGAGGACATAATGAGCAGTTCTTC.